The present T cell receptor beta chain was sequenced within a study of cytomegalovirus exposure and HLA in healthy donors. About the study: Among the roughly 400 genotyped donors, approximately 81% were placed in the Caucasian-associated ancestry cluster.

Overall study findings and caveats: Earlier analysis yielded a pattern in which most TCR beta V segments were productive about 90% or about 30% of the time.

As regards this clone: The antigen is undetermined.

CDR1 is SNHLY and CDR2 is FYNNEI in the germline V gene. Trimming removed 4 bases at V and 11 bases at J, with 20 bases between. CDR3 length: 15 residues. This PCR relied on a set of 60 Vbeta primers and 13 Jbeta primers. Sequencing was performed with immunoSEQ multiplex PCR; in TCRdb, only in-frame clones are kept and a portion is missing. Of about 110,000 clones listed, over 70% are singletons. This chain uses TRBV2 with TRBJ2-2; tentatively, D is TRBD2 (5 bases). Sequences were obtained from PBMCs. This sequence originates from a man aged 25 to 45 in good health and CMV-seronegative. The CDR3 protein is CASSGNLGDVRELFF. In DNA form, the CDR3 reads TGTGCCAGCAGTGGGAACCTCGGGGATGTCCGTGAGCTGTTTTTT.